This is a list of T cell receptor beta chains from one sample in a study of blood T cell repertoires in COVID-19. Clones were sequenced by immunoSEQ multiplex PCR, and TCRdb holds only the in-frame ones, with some missing. The sample records 270,000 or so clones, 65% to 90% being singletons. The material sequenced was peripheral blood. These TCRs come from a human donor in a cohort sampled during active COVID-19. CDR3s include the opening cysteine and the closing phenylalanine or tryptophan. The order of the fields is J gene, CDR3 length, D gene, clone size, V gene, CDR3 DNA, CDR3 protein. The D gene is left open where the match is weak. Where a row states a size, it is once, few, many or the class of an expanded clone; other rows omit it.

TRBJ2-1,16,TRBD2,-,TRBV18,TGTGCCAGCTCGCCACGGACTAGCGGGACCTACAATGAGCAGTTCTTC,CASSPRTSGTYNEQFF
TRBJ2-7,15,TRBD1,-,TRBV15,TGTGCCACCAGCAGAGGGGACAGGGCAAGGGTCGAGCAGTACTTC,CATSRGDRARVEQYF
TRBJ2-7,12,-,-,TRBV18,TGTGCCAGCACCTACGAGGGTTACGAGCAGTACTTC,CASTYEGYEQYF
TRBJ1-6,15,TRBD1,few,TRBV7-2,TGTGCCAGCAGCTTAGGTGACAGGGCAAGTTCACCCCTCCACTTT,CASSLGDRASSPLHF
TRBJ1-2,14,TRBD1,-,TRBV18,TGTGCCAGCTCACCGGGACAGGGTTTCGGTGGCTACACCTTC,CASSPGQGFGGYTF
TRBJ1-4,15,TRBD1,-,TRBV7-9,TGTGCCAGCAGCGCAACCGGGACAGGGGGTGAAAAACTGTTTTTT,CASSATGTGGEKLFF
TRBJ2-7,13,-,-,TRBV5-1,TGCGCCAGCTCTGACCAGGGTTCAGTCGAGCAGTACTTC,CASSDQGSVEQYF
TRBJ1-4,18,TRBD1,once,TRBV7-9,TGTGCCAGCAGCTTAGCGGGGCGAGGGGGCTGGGGATCTGAAAAACTGTTTTTT,CASSLAGRGGWGSEKLFF
TRBJ2-5,13,-,-,TRBV6-6,TGTGCCAGCATTCCTACAGGAGAAGAGACCCAGTACTTC,CASIPTGEETQYF
TRBJ1-4,16,-,-,TRBV5-1,TGCGCCAGCAGCTTGGACCCCCAGGGAACTAATGAAAAACTGTTTTTT,CASSLDPQGTNEKLFF
TRBJ2-1,16,-,-,TRBV10-3,TGTGCCATCAGTGAGCCAAGAAAGAGAATGAACAATGAGCAGTTCTTC,CAISEPRKRMNNEQFF
TRBJ2-4,17,-,-,TRBV19,TGTGCCAGTAGTATAGAGAGGGCCGAGGGCGCCAAAAACATTCAGTACTTC,CASSIERAEGAKNIQYF
TRBJ2-3,16,TRBD1,once,TRBV4-2,TGTGCCAGCAGCCTTCACCGGGGACAGGGTGCAGATACGCAGTATTTT,CASSLHRGQGADTQYF
TRBJ2-3,14,TRBD2,-,TRBV9,TGTGCCAGCAGCGTGACTAGCGTCACAGATACGCAGTATTTT,CASSVTSVTDTQYF
TRBJ2-7,15,-,-,TRBV7-9,TGTGCCAGCAGCTTAGCAGGGGGTGCAGGGCCCGAGCAGTACTTC,CASSLAGGAGPEQYF
TRBJ1-1,15,TRBD1,-,TRBV6-5,TGTGCCAGCACCAGCGCCGGGACAGGATACACTGAAGCTTTCTTT,CASTSAGTGYTEAFF
TRBJ2-7,13,-,-,TRBV24-1,TGTGCCACCAGTGACCCCGGGGGGCAGGGGCAGTACTTC,CATSDPGGQGQYF
TRBJ2-5,13,-,-,TRBV7-2,TGTGCCAGCAGCTTGCAGGACCGGGGGACCCAGTACTTC,CASSLQDRGTQYF
TRBJ2-7,14,-,-,TRBV18,TGTGCCAGCTCACCGCGTCGGACAGACTACGAGCAGTACTTC,CASSPRRTDYEQYF
TRBJ2-7,12,TRBD1,-,TRBV6-5,TGTGCCAGCCACAGGGGATCCTACGAGCAGTACTTC,CASHRGSYEQYF
TRBJ1-5,13,-,-,TRBV4-2,TGTGCCAGCGCCCGGGGGGAAGGCCAGCCCCAGCATTTT,CASARGEGQPQHF
TRBJ2-7,14,-,-,TRBV7-2,TGTGCCAGCAGCTTCGGCGGAGCCCCCTACGAGCAGTACTTC,CASSFGGAPYEQYF
TRBJ2-5,15,TRBD1,-,TRBV18,TGTGCCAGCTCCCGGGACAGGGGGCGCGTAGAGACCCAGTACTTC,CASSRDRGRVETQYF
TRBJ2-2,16,TRBD1,few,TRBV7-9,TGTGCCAGCAGCTTAGGACAGGGTAGCAGCACCGGGGAGCTGTTTTTT,CASSLGQGSSTGELFF
TRBJ2-1,15,-,-,TRBV27,TGTGCCAGCACCCCTACGGGAGATCCTTTCGATGAGCAGTTCTTC,CASTPTGDPFDEQFF
TRBJ2-7,16,-,-,TRBV24-1,TGTGCCACCAGACCGGGGGGGGACAGCCTGTCCTACGAGCAGTACTTC,CATRPGGDSLSYEQYF
TRBJ2-7,13,-,-,TRBV13,TGTGCCAGCAGCTCAGGGCGCGCCTACGAGCAGTACTTC,CASSSGRAYEQYF
TRBJ2-2,14,-,-,TRBV4-1,TGCGCCAGCAGCCAAGGCCAGGGGACCGGGGAGCTGTTTTTT,CASSQGQGTGELFF
TRBJ2-5,13,-,once,TRBV12-3/TRBV12-4,TGTGCCAGCAGTTTTATCGGGGGAGAGACCCAGTACTTC,CASSFIGGETQYF
TRBJ2-7,14,TRBD1,-,TRBV28,TGTGCCAGCAACCCGGGACAGGGAAAGTACGAGCAGTACTTC,CASNPGQGKYEQYF
TRBJ2-7,14,-,-,TRBV11-3,TGTGCCAGCAGCCCCTCCGCGGATATCTACGAGCAGTACTTC,CASSPSADIYEQYF
TRBJ1-2,15,-,-,TRBV6-5,TGTGCCAGCAGTTTTGACAGGTCACACAACAATGGCTACACCTTC,CASSFDRSHNNGYTF
TRBJ2-3,16,-,few,TRBV5-1,TGCGCCAGCAGCACTGGATACTCGCGGGGCACAGATACGCAGTATTTT,CASSTGYSRGTDTQYF
TRBJ2-3,16,TRBD1,-,TRBV28,TGTGCCAGCAAAGTAACAGGGGTCCCTGACACAGATACGCAGTATTTT,CASKVTGVPDTDTQYF
TRBJ2-1,15,TRBD2,-,TRBV7-9,TGTGCCAGCAGCTTGCCTAGCGGGATTGGGGGAGAGCAGTTCTTC,CASSLPSGIGGEQFF
TRBJ2-1,15,TRBD2,-,TRBV7-2,TGTGCCAGCAGAAATCTAGCGGGAGCCTACAATGAGCAGTTCTTC,CASRNLAGAYNEQFF
TRBJ2-2,14,-,-,TRBV6-5,TGTGCCAGCAGGGCGGGACTCCACACCGGGGAGCTGTTTTTT,CASRAGLHTGELFF
TRBJ2-1,15,-,-,TRBV28,TGTGCCAGCAGTTTATTAGCCGGGGTTGGAAATGAGCAGTTCTTC,CASSLLAGVGNEQFF
TRBJ1-2,11,-,once,TRBV6-5,TGTGCCAGCACCGGAGGCTATGGCTACACCTTC,CASTGGYGYTF
TRBJ1-2,15,-,-,TRBV9,TGTGCCAGCAGCGCGCTAGGAACTATCTCCTATGGCTACACCTTC,CASSALGTISYGYTF
TRBJ1-6,16,-,-,TRBV10-3,TGTGCCATCAAAAAGTCTCCCGACGGGACAAATTCACCCCTCCACTTT,CAIKKSPDGTNSPLHF
TRBJ2-7,16,TRBD2,-,TRBV27,TGTGCCAGCAGTTTAAGTGTCTCTAGCGGTTACTACGAGCAGTACTTC,CASSLSVSSGYYEQYF
TRBJ1-5,14,TRBD1,-,TRBV27,TGTGCCAGCAGTTTATCGACAGGGGGGCAGCCCCAGCATTTT,CASSLSTGGQPQHF
TRBJ1-2,15,TRBD1,-,TRBV11-2,TGTGCCAGCAGCGTCAGGCCCGGACAGGGTCACGGCTACACCTTC,CASSVRPGQGHGYTF
TRBJ2-2,16,-,once,TRBV6-1,TGTGCCAGCAGTGAACTCTTCGGTGGGAGGACCGGGGAGCTGTTTTTT,CASSELFGGRTGELFF
TRBJ1-6,14,TRBD1,-,TRBV27,TGTGCCAGCAGTTTTGGACAGGCTTTTTCACCCCTCCACTTT,CASSFGQAFSPLHF